This T cell receptor beta chain was found in a study of blood T cell repertoires in COVID-19. Study-level background: Researchers got acute and convalescent COVID-19 samples from the United States, Italy and Spain. Sample material is recorded as cDNA or gDNA derived from T cells, B-cell-depleted T cells, or PBMCs.

This CDR3 is 14 amino acids long. Germline CDR1 is LGHDT and CDR2 is YNNKEL (reference sequence). The V segment lost 3 bases and the J segment 1 base; nucleotides outside the gene matches: 0. Original processing notes: Amplification from reference gene primers served as the basis for estimated nucleated cell counts. Assay used: immunoSEQ multiplex PCR; TCRdb lists only in-frame clones, some missing. That table gives V, J and clone size, and the DNA gave D and trimming. The top ten clones hold about 27% of a sample with 40,000 to 55,000 clones, roughly nine tenths of them seen once. The clonotype comes from a human donor in a cohort sampled during active COVID-19. Sequencing input: peripheral blood. The chain recombines TRBV3-1 (or the pseudogene TRBV3-2) with TRBJ2-3; 8 bases agree with TRBD2. The DNA of the CDR3 is TGTGCCAGCAGCCAGACTAGCGGCACAGATACGCAGTATTTT. This encodes CASSQTSGTDTQYF.